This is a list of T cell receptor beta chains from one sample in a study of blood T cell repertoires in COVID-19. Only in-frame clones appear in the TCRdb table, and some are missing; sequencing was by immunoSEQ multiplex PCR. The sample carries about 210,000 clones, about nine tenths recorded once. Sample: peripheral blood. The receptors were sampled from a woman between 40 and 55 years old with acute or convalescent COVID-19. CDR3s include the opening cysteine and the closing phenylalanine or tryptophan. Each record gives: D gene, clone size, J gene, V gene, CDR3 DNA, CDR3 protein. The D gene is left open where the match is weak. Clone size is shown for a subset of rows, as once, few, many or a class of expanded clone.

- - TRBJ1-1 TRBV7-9 TGTGCCAGCAGCTTACTCGGGCAGGGAGGGATGGCTTTCTTT CASSLLGQGGMAFF
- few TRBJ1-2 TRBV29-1 TGCAGCGTTGTCAGGGGAGGGGACTATGGCTACACCTTC CSVVRGGDYGYTF
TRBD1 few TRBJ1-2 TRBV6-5 TGTGCCAGCAGTTACTCGATGTACAGGGGGTATGGCTACACCTTC CASSYSMYRGYGYTF
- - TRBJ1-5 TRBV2 TGTGCCAGCAGTGTACACGGGGGCAATCAGCCCCAGCATTTT CASSVHGGNQPQHF
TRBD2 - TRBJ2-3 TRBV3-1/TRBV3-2 TGTGCCAGCACTATTACCGGGACTAGCGGATCAGATACGCAGTATTTT CASTITGTSGSDTQYF
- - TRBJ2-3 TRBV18 TGTGCCAGCTCACCAGGGGGGGGCGCAGATACGCAGTATTTT CASSPGGGADTQYF
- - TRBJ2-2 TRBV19 TGTGCCAGTAGCTTGGGGGGGCGAATCACCGGGGAGCTGTTTTTT CASSLGGRITGELFF
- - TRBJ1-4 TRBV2 TGTGCCAGCGAAAGGGAGTGGAGTGAAAAACTGTTTTTT CASEREWSEKLFF
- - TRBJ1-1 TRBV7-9 TGTGCCAGCAGCCCGACAGGAAACACTGAAGCTTTCTTT CASSPTGNTEAFF
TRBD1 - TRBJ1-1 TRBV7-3 TGTGCCAGCAGCCAACAGGGGGCCTCTGAAGCTTTCTTT CASSQQGASEAFF